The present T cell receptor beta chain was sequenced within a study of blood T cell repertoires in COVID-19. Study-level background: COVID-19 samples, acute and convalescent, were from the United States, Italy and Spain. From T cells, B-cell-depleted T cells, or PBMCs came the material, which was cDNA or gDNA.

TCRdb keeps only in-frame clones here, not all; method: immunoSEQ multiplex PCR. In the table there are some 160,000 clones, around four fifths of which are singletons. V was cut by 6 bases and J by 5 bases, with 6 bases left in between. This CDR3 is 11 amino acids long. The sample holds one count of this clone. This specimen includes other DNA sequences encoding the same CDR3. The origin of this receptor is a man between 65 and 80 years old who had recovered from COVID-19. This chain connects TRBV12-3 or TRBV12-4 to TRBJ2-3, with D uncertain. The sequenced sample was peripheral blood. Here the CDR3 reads CASSRLDTQYF. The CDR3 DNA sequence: TGTGCCAGCAGCCGTTTAGATACGCAGTATTTT.